This TCR beta chain was retrieved from a study of human T cells and chemical hapten exposure. Across the study: Skin on the upper inner arm, roughly 2 cm by roughly 2 cm in size, was sensitized with 2% DPC. General observations from the study: Relative to controls, expanded TCRs formed significantly more large CDR3 similarity clusters. Unchanged with DPC sensitization were TCRs above 1 in 1000 frequency.

During construction of the library, unique molecular identifiers were attached to individual cDNA molecules for quantitative, reproducible TCR counting. MiXCR was run by TCRdb on the RACE reads, yielding one entry per CDR3 protein. The sample records 40,000 to 50,000 distinct CDR3 sequences, 3% to 4% being singletons. Trimming pared 1 base from V and 8 bases from J, leaving 14 bases between. The CDR3 has 15 amino acids. CDR1 and CDR2 (germline): LNHNV, YYDKDF (reference sequence). Time point defined: patch test 1, 2 weeks after DPC sensitization. As to treatment: therapeutic diphenylcyclopropenone sensitization with weekly scalp DPC. The authors extracted total RNA from unfractionated whole blood. Ten or more counts support this clonotype. Antigen specificity is unknown.

This specimen consisted of whole blood, obtained in connection with sensitization to the hapten diphenylcyclopropenone (DPC). The sequence came from a man aged 45-65 years with alopecia areata. Some clones in this sample may be carry-over from other donors' samples. The chain has TRBV15 and TRBJ1-4; a possible D gene is TRBD1 (6 bases). The CDR3 DNA is TGTGCCACCAGCAGAGCAGGGAGGGGGGACGAAAAACTGTTTTTT. Its translation: CATSRAGRGDEKLFF.